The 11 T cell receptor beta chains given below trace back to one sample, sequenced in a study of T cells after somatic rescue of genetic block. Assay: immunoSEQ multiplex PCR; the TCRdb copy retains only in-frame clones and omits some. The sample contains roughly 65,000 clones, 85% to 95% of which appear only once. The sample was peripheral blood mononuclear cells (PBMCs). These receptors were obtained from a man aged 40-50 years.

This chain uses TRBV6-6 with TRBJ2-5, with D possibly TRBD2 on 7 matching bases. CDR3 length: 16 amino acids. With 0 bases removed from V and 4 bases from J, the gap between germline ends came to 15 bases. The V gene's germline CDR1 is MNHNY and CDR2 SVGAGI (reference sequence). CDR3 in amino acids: CASSYSGGQGRETQYF. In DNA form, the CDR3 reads TGTGCCAGCAGTTACTCGGGGGGGCAGGGTAGAGAGACCCAGTACTTC.

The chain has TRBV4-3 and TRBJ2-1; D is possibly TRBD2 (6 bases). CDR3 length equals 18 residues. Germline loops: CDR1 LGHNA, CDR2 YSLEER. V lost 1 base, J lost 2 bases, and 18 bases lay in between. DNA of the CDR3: TGCGCCAGCAGCCAAGTTCTGCTATCGAGCGGGCCCTACAATGAGCAGTTCTTC. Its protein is CASSQVLLSSGPYNEQFF.

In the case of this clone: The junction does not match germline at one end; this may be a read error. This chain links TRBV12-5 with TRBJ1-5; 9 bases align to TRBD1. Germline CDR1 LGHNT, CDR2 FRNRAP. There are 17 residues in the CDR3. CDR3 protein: CASGLVGGDRGNQPQHF. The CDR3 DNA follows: TGTGCTAGCGGTTTGGTAGGGGGGGACAGGGGCAATCAGCCCCAGCATTTT.

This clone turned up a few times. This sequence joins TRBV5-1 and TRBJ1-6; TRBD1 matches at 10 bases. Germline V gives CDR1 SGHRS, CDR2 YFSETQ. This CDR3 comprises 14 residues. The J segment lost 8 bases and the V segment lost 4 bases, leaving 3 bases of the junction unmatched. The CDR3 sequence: CASSAGQGDSPLHF. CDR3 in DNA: TGCGCCAGCAGCGCCGGACAGGGGGATTCACCCCTCCACTTT.

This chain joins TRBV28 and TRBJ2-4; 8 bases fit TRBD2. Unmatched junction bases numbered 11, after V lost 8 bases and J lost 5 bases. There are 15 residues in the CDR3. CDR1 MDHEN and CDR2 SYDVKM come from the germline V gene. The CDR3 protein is CASGGRAGGQNIQYF. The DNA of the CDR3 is TGTGCCAGCGGGGGAAGGGCGGGAGGCCAAAACATTCAGTACTTC.

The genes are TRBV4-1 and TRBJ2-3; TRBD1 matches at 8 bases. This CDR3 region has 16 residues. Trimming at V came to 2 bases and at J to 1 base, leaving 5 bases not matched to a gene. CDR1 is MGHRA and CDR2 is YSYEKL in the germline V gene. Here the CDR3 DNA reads TGCGCCAGCAGCCAATCCCCGACAGGGGGCACAGATACGCAGTATTTT. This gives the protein CASSQSPTGGTDTQYF.

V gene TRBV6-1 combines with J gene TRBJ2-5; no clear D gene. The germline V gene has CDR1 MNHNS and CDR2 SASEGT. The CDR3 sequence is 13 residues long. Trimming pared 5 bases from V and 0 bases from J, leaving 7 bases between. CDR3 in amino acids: CASSPDNQETQYF. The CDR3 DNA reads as TGTGCCAGCAGTCCAGACAACCAAGAGACCCAGTACTTC.

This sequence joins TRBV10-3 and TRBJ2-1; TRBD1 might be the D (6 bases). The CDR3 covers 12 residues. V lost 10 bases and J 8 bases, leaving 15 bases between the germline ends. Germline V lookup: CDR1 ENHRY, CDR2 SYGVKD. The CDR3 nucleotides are TGTGCCACTCGGGGAACAGGGTATGAGCAGTTCTTC. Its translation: CATRGTGYEQFF.

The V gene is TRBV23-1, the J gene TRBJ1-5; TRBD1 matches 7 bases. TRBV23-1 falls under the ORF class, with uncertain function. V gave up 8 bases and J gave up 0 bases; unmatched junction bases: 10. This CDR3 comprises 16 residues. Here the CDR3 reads CASPTGAPDSNQPQHF. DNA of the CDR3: TGCGCCAGCCCAACAGGGGCACCTGATAGCAATCAGCCCCAGCATTTT.

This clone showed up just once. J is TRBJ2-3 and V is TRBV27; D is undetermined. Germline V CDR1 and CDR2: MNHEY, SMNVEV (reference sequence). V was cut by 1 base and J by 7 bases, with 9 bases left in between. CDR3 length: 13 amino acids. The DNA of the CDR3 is TGTGCCAGCAGTTTATGGCTCGGTCATACGCAGTATTTT. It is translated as CASSLWLGHTQYF.

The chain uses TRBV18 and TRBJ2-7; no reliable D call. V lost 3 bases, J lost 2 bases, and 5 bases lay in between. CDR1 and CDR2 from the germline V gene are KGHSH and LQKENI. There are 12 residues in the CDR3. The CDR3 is CASSPGAYEQYF. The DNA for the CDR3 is TGTGCCAGCTCACCCGGAGCCTACGAGCAGTACTTC.